The 29 T cell receptor beta chains below were found in one sample sequenced in a study of cytomegalovirus exposure and HLA in healthy donors. Generated by immunoSEQ multiplex PCR, the TCRdb table keeps only in-frame clones and is missing some. The sample holds about 88,000 clones, approximately 84% seen once. The sequencing input was PBMCs. These receptors were taken from a woman between 18 and 29 years old in good health and CMV-seropositive.

The gene calls are TRBV6-6 and TRBJ1-6, with TRBD1 matching 7 bases. The CDR3 consists of 15 residues. Germline CDR1 is MNHNY and CDR2 is SVGAGI (reference sequence). Trimming cost V 2 bases and J 10 bases; bases outside gene matches: 8. The CDR3 spells CASSYRDSGGSPLHF. In DNA, the CDR3 is TGTGCCAGCAGTTACCGGGACAGTGGAGGGTCACCCCTCCACTTT.

This clone occurred once. The chain's CDR3 is CASSWTGNGDYGYTF. In DNA, the CDR3 is TGCGCCAGCAGCTGGACAGGGAATGGTGACTATGGCTACACCTTC. The V gene is TRBV5-1, the J gene TRBJ1-2; 8 bases match TRBD1. The CDR3 has 15 residues. V trimming: 3 bases; J trimming: 3 bases; junction bases outside the gene matches: 7. Germline lookup yields CDR1 SGHRS and CDR2 YFSETQ.

V and J are TRBV7-2 and TRBJ2-7, with 8 bases identical to TRBD1. With 3 bases clipped from V and 6 bases from J, the junction kept 4 bases outside the gene matches. The CDR3 spans 13 residues. Looked up from germline, CDR1 is SGHTA and CDR2 is FQGNSA. The DNA for the CDR3 is TGTGCCAGCAGCTTGACAGGGGTAATCGAGCAGTACTTC. Protein sequence: CASSLTGVIEQYF.

The rearrangement links TRBV5-6 to TRBJ2-5; TRBD2 aligns across 7 bases. The end of the DNA aligns better with TRBJ2-7, so the J call may be wrong. Per germline, CDR1 SGHDT and CDR2 YYEEEE. CDR3 length: 15 residues. CDR3 nucleotides: TGTGCCAGCAGCTTGGACCCGGGGGGTACCTACGAGCAGTACTTC. It is translated as CASSLDPGGTYEQYF.

V and J are TRBV29-1 and TRBJ1-2, with TRBD1 matching over 7 bases. V lost 5 bases to trimming and J lost 4 bases; unmatched junction nucleotides: 4. The CDR3 has 12 amino acids. Germline V gene data show CDR1 as SQVTM and CDR2 as ANQGSEA. The CDR3 coding sequence is TGCAGCGTTTCCGGGACAGCCTATGGCTACACCTTC. It is translated as CSVSGTAYGYTF.

This clone showed up just a few times. The same CDR3 is also encoded by other DNA sequences in this sample. The rearrangement uses TRBV6-5 and TRBJ2-7; TRBD2 agrees at 8 bases. CDR3 length equals 14 residues. Germline lookup yields CDR1 MNHEY and CDR2 SVGAGI. Trimming removed 2 bases from V and 5 bases from J; junction bases left unmatched: 5. Written as DNA, the CDR3 is TGTGCCAGCAGTTACGGGCGGGGGGCACACGAGCAGTACTTC. It translates to CASSYGRGAHEQYF.

The chain recombines TRBV5-1 with TRBJ2-7; 9 bases map to TRBD1. Per the germline V gene, CDR1 is SGHRS and CDR2 is YFSETQ. This CDR3 is built from 14 residues. V lost 7 bases, J lost 5 bases, and 10 bases stayed unmatched. CDR3 nucleotides: TGCGCCAGCCGAAGGGACAGGGAAAGGGACGAGCAGTACTTC. As protein: CASRRDRERDEQYF.

This clone was observed a handful of times. The chain uses TRBV11-2 and TRBJ2-3; D unclear. Per the germline V gene, CDR1 is SGHAT and CDR2 is FQNNGV. CDR3 length equals 13 residues. Deletions cut 1 base from V and 4 bases from J, with 6 bases between. CDR3: CASSLAPADTQYF. CDR3 nucleotide sequence: TGTGCCAGCAGCTTAGCCCCGGCAGATACGCAGTATTTT.

The chain joins TRBV18 to TRBJ1-6; TRBD1 aligns across 7 bases. CDR3 length: 13 amino acids. V shed 4 bases and J 8 bases; nucleotides not matched to a gene: 2. Germline values: CDR1 KGHSH, CDR2 LQKENI. Here the CDR3 DNA reads TGTGCCAGCTCACAAGGACAGGATTCACCCCTCCACTTT. It codes for CASSQGQDSPLHF.

The chain combines TRBV28 with TRBJ2-1, with 9 bases aligning to TRBD2. CDR3 length: 15 residues. The trim removed 3 bases at V and 8 bases at J, leaving 8 bases unmatched. CDR1 is MDHEN, CDR2 SYDVKM, per germline. Written as DNA, the CDR3 is TGTGCCAGCAGTTTCCCTAGCGGGGCAGGGGATGAGCAGTTCTTC. Its protein is CASSFPSGAGDEQFF.

The chain couples TRBV6-1 to TRBJ2-7, with D unresolved. Germline-derived CDR1 and CDR2 are MNHNS and SASEGT. The CDR3 has 11 amino acids. The V end was cut by 4 bases, the J end by 3 bases, with 4 bases between. This chain's CDR3 is CASSANYEQYF. The CDR3 DNA follows: TGTGCCAGCAGTGCCAACTACGAGCAGTACTTC.

This clone has more than one count but fewer than ten. V and J are TRBV9 and TRBJ2-1; no clear D gene. The V end was cut by 2 bases, the J end by 2 bases, with 8 bases between. Germline-derived CDR1 and CDR2 are SGDLS and YYNGEE. This CDR3 region has 14 residues. This CDR3 reads CASSVGLPYNEQFF. In DNA form, the CDR3 reads TGTGCCAGCAGCGTTGGCTTGCCCTACAATGAGCAGTTCTTC.

With regard to this clone: An end of the junction differs from the germline gene, which may be a read error. V and J are TRBV29-1 and TRBJ1-2, with TRBD1 matching 7 bases. Germline CDR1 SQVTM, CDR2 ANQGSEA. The CDR3 has 12 residues. Written as DNA, the CDR3 is TGCAGCGTTGAGGGTGACAGGGACTCTCGCCCCTTC. It translates to CSVEGDRDSRPF.

This CDR3 reads CASSRGHQTNYGYTF. CDR3 DNA: TGTGCCAGCAGCCGCGGACACCAGACCAACTATGGCTACACCTTC. The chain couples TRBV6-6 to TRBJ1-2, with D perhaps TRBD1 (5 bases). This CDR3 is 15 amino acids long. Deletions cut 6 bases from V and 2 bases from J, with 16 bases between. The germline CDR1 and CDR2 sequences are MNHNY and SVGAGI (reference sequence).

This rearrangement joins TRBV5-1 to TRBJ1-2; TRBD1 matches 8 bases. The germline V gene encodes CDR1 SGHRS and CDR2 YFSETQ. The junction had 7 bases not matched to a gene; V was cut back by 2 bases and J by 4 bases. The CDR3 runs to 15 residues. CDR3: CASSLSGQGSYGYTF. The CDR3 nucleotides read TGCGCCAGCAGCTTATCTGGACAGGGTAGCTATGGCTACACCTTC.

The chain employs TRBV5-1 and TRBJ1-4; D is undetermined. Germline V gene sequence: CDR1 SGHRS, CDR2 YFSETQ. Trimming took 2 bases from V and 7 from J, leaving 12 bases between them. This CDR3 is 14 amino acids long. CDR3 sequence (DNA): TGCGCCAGCAGCTTATCTGACAAGGCTGAAAAACTGTTTTTT. It is translated as CASSLSDKAEKLFF.

J is TRBJ1-5 and V is TRBV2; 8 bases align to TRBD1. This CDR3 has 15 residues. With V trimmed by 6 bases and J by 4 bases, 8 bases remained unmatched. Germline CDR1 and CDR2: SNHLY and FYNNEI. For the CDR3, the DNA is TGTGCCAGCAGCCTTAGGACAGGGTCTAATCAGCCCCAGCATTTT. Translated: CASSLRTGSNQPQHF.

This sequence joins TRBV28 and TRBJ2-1, with TRBD2 as a possible D gene (6 bases). The CDR3 loop spans 15 amino acids. The germline gives CDR1 MDHEN, CDR2 SYDVKM. The germline V and J ends were trimmed by 3 bases and 4 bases, with 13 bases remaining between them. The CDR3 region is CASSLRGVNYNEQFF. The CDR3 DNA follows: TGTGCCAGCAGTTTGCGCGGGGTAAATTACAATGAGCAGTTCTTC.

This clone was seen a few times. The rearrangement uses TRBV10-1 and TRBJ2-1, with D possibly being TRBD1 (5 bases). V lost 3 bases and J lost 2, with 8 bases in between. In germline, CDR1 is WNHNN, CDR2 SYGVQD (reference sequence). CDR3 size: 14 residues. CDR3 DNA: TGCGCCAGCAGTGACTTGACAGCCTACAATGAGCAGTTCTTC. Translated, it gives CASSDLTAYNEQFF.

V gene TRBV7-2 combines with J gene TRBJ1-4; D call uncertain. Germline V gives CDR1 SGHTA, CDR2 FQGNSA. V shed 1 base and J shed 7 bases, with 13 bases lying between them. The CDR3 sequence is 15 residues long. The DNA for the CDR3 is TGTGCCAGCAGCTTAGGGCCGGGGATCGTTGAAAAACTGTTTTTT. Its translation is CASSLGPGIVEKLFF.

The J gene is TRBJ2-7, the V gene TRBV9; a possible D gene is TRBD2 (5 bases). Germline CDR1 and CDR2: SGDLS and YYNGEE. The CDR3 consists of 13 residues. V lost 3 bases and J 5 bases, leaving 12 bases between the germline ends. The CDR3 bases are TGTGCCAGCAGCGCCTTCATTAGCGACGAGCAGTACTTC. It specifies CASSAFISDEQYF.

Only a few counts were recorded for this clone. Distinct nucleotide sequences in the sample also encode this CDR3. The rearrangement joins TRBV7-9 to TRBJ1-1, with D possibly TRBD1 on 5 matching bases. CDR1 is SEHNR and CDR2 is FQNEAQ in the germline V gene (reference sequence). Between the trimmed V and J ends, which lost 1 base and 11 bases, there was a span of 11 bases. This CDR3 contains 12 residues. CDR3 DNA: TGTGCCAGCAGCTTAGGGGGGGAATGGGCTTTCTTT. Its translation: CASSLGGEWAFF.

The gene calls are TRBV7-8 and TRBJ1-1; D ambiguous. The CDR3 loop spans 16 amino acids. Germline-derived CDR1 and CDR2 are SGHVS and FQNEAQ. V was clipped by 3 bases and J by 1 base, with 15 bases between them. This chain's CDR3 is CASSLMREPPNTEAFF. CDR3 DNA sequence: TGTGCCAGCAGCTTGATGCGGGAGCCCCCGAACACTGAAGCTTTCTTT.

The CDR3 loop is CSVEGEGTTYEQYF. In DNA, the CDR3 is TGCAGCGTTGAAGGCGAGGGGACAACCTACGAGCAGTACTTC. This sequence joins TRBV29-1 and TRBJ2-7; perhaps TRBD1 as D (6 bases). This CDR3 has 14 residues. Per the germline V gene, CDR1 is SQVTM and CDR2 is ANQGSEA. Between the trimmed V and J ends, which lost 1 base and 2 bases, there was a span of 12 bases.

The J gene is TRBJ2-7, the V gene TRBV5-5; possibly TRBD1 for D (5 bases). CDR1 is SGHKS, CDR2 YYEKEE, per germline (reference sequence). With 2 bases removed from V and 0 bases from J, the gap between germline ends came to 9 bases. The CDR3 length is 14 residues. The chain's CDR3 is CASSFTGISYEQYF. The CDR3 nucleotides are TGTGCCAGCAGCTTTACAGGAATCTCCTACGAGCAGTACTTC.

This chain uses TRBV4-1 with TRBJ1-2, with 9 nucleotides matching TRBD1. The V gene's germline CDR1 is MGHRA and CDR2 YSYEKL. The CDR3 covers 17 residues. After removal of 3 bases from V and 4 bases from J, the junction contained 12 bases not matched to a gene. Written as DNA, the CDR3 is TGCGCCAGCAGCCACACCCTCGGGACAGGGAATCTCTATGGCTACACCTTC. Protein sequence: CASSHTLGTGNLYGYTF.

The rearrangement links TRBV4-2 to TRBJ2-7, with 9 positions matching TRBD2. The CDR3 covers 16 residues. The germline CDR1 and CDR2 sequences are LGHNA and YNFKEQ. Losses at the gene ends were 0 bases for V and 3 bases for J; bases not matched to a gene: 6. CDR3 amino acids: CASSQDSGGHNYEQYF. DNA of the CDR3: TGTGCCAGCAGCCAAGACAGCGGGGGGCATAACTACGAGCAGTACTTC.

The chain carries TRBV6-1 and TRBJ2-7; 7 nucleotides match TRBD2. The CDR3 sequence is 14 residues long. Germline-derived CDR1 and CDR2 are MNHNS and SASEGT. Losses at the gene ends were 3 bases for V and 2 bases for J; bases not matched to a gene: 4. The CDR3: CASSENSGPYEQYF. The CDR3 DNA is TGTGCCAGCAGTGAGAATAGCGGGCCCTACGAGCAGTACTTC.

V is TRBV7-2 and J is TRBJ2-7; possible D gene TRBD1, 6 bases. Germline assignment: CDR1 SGHTA and CDR2 FQGNSA. The CDR3 sequence is 14 residues long. Deletions cut 4 bases from V and 4 bases from J, with 14 bases between. The CDR3: CASSSSGTWYEQYF. Written as DNA, the CDR3 is TGTGCCAGCAGCTCATCCGGGACATGGTACGAGCAGTACTTC.